The clone carrying this T cell receptor beta chain was observed once. The data originate from a study of blood T cell repertoires in COVID-19. As for the study in general: The cDNA or gDNA used as material had been derived from T cells, B-cell-depleted T cells, or PBMCs.

Original processing methods: For nucleated cells, counts were estimated from reference gene primer amplification. Some clones are missing from TCRdb's copy, which holds only in-frame ones; the method was immunoSEQ multiplex PCR. V and J calls and clone size are copied from that table; D and trimming were computed from the DNA. The profile shows roughly 670,000 clones, 90% of them singletons. The CDR3 covers 15 residues. The germline V gene has CDR1 SGHAT and CDR2 FQNNGV. The V end was cut by 2 bases, the J end by 4 bases, with 14 bases between. The receptor's source is a woman between 18 and 30 years old with acute or convalescent COVID-19. The chain joins TRBV11-2 to TRBJ1-2; perhaps TRBD1 as D (5 bases). Sequencing input: peripheral blood. The CDR3 DNA is TGTGCCAGCAGCTTATGGACATCCACAATCTATGGCTACACCTTC. It codes for CASSLWTSTIYGYTF.